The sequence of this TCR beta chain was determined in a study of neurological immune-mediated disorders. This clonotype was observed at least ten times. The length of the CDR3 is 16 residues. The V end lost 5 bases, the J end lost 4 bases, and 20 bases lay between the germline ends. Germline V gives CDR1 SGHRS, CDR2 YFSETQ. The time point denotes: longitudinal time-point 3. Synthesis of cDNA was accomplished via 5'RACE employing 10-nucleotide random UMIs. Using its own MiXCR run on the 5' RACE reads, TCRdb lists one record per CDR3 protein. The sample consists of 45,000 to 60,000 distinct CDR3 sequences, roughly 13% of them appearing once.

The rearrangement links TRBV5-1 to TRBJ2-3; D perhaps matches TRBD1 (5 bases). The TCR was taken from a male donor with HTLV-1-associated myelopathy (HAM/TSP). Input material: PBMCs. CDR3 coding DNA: TGCGCCAGCAGTCCCGTCCCCGAAGGGGCCGCAGATACGCAGTATTTT. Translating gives CASSPVPEGAADTQYF.